Presented here are 2 T cell receptor beta chains from one specimen sequenced in a study of beta chain features in type 1 diabetes. The whole isolated RNA underwent reverse transcription, so sequencing captured expressed TCRB transcripts. This table comes from immunoSEQ multiplex PCR, and its TCRdb copy is limited to in-frame clones, with some not included. The sample contains 150,000 or so clones, over 8.5% of which appear only once. Sequenced input: central memory CD4+ T cells from blood. These receptors originate from a man aged 18 to 35 in good health.

This clone appeared a single time. A much larger clone is a single base away; this may be a read error. V and J are TRBV9 and TRBJ1-2, with D perhaps matching TRBD1 (5 bases). CDR1 is SGDLS and CDR2 is YYNGEE in the germline V gene. The CDR3 extends over 14 amino acids. CDR3 sequence reads: CSSSDRQNGYGYTF. CDR3 bases: TGTTCCAGCAGCGACCGACAGAACGGCTATGGCTACACCTTC.

This clone was observed many times. The rearrangement links TRBV21-1 to TRBJ2-6. TRBV21-1 is a pseudogene segment. The CDR3 length is 16 residues. CDR3 in amino acids: CASSKRDPKESNVLTF. The CDR3 DNA sequence: TGTGCCAGCAGCAAAAGGGACCCCAAGGAGAGCAACGTCCTGACTTTC.